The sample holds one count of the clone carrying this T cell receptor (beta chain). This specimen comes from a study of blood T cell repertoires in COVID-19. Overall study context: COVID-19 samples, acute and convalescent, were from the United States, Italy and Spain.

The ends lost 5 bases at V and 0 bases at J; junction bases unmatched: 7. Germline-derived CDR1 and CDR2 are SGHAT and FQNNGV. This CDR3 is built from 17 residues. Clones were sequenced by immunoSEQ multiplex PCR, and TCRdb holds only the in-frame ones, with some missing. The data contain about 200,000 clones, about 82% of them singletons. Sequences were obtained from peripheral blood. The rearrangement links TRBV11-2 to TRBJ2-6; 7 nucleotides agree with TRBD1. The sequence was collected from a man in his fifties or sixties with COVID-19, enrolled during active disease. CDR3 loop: CASSQWGTASGANVLTF. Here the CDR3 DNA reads TGTGCCAGCAGCCAGTGGGGGACAGCCTCTGGGGCCAACGTCCTGACTTTC.